This T cell receptor (beta chain) came from a study of blood T cell repertoires in COVID-19. At the level of the study: The study drew acute and convalescent COVID-19 samples from the United States, Italy and Spain. PBMCs, B-cell-depleted T cells, or T cells were the source of the cDNA or gDNA that made up the material.

This CDR3 region has 17 residues. Trimming took off 3 bases at V and 2 bases at J, with 19 bases between the two ends. CDR1 is MNHEY, CDR2 SVGEGT, per germline. In the study's own analysis: Reference gene primers were amplified, and this amplification served to estimate nucleated cell counts. Repertoires were generated with immunoSEQ multiplex PCR, while TCRdb's copy carries only in-frame clones and drops some. V, J and clone size derive from that table, while D and trimming were established from the DNA sequence. This sample has about 270,000 clones, with around 87% found just once. Sequencing used peripheral blood. The J gene is TRBJ2-5, the V gene TRBV6-2 or TRBV6-3; D might be TRBD2 (6 bases). The receptor was derived from a woman in her forties or fifties with acute or convalescent COVID-19. The DNA for the CDR3 is TGTGCCAGCAGTTATGACCCATTTGGGCGGGATCAAGAGACCCAGTACTTC. Encoded protein: CASSYDPFGRDQETQYF.